This T cell receptor beta chain was found in a study of T cells expressing NK-cell markers. About the research overall: The authors derived TCR beta repertoires from sorted CD3+CD56+NKG2C+, CD3+CD56+NKG2C- and CD3+CD56-NKG2C+ T cells.

Germline loops: CDR1 MDHEN, CDR2 SYDVKM. CDR3 length: 18 residues. TCRdb reanalyzed the 5' RACE reads and collapses them to one entry per CDR3 protein, without DNA. The table lists hundreds of thousands of distinct CDR3 sequences, with 4.2% in the top ten. This TCR was recovered from a woman aged 18-69 years in good health. The V and J genes are TRBV28 and TRBJ1-1; TCRdb reports TRBD1, a call that lacks DNA to check it against. The sequenced sample consisted of blood T cells: a sorted CD56 or NKG2C T cell subset, CD4+ or CD8+ T cells, or bulk PBMC T cells (not recorded which). The CDR3 region is CASKDSNGGVLRDTEAFF.